The 8 T cell receptor beta chains below come from one sample, sequenced in a study of blood T cell repertoires in COVID-19. Method: immunoSEQ multiplex PCR; TCRdb's copy keeps in-frame clones and lacks some. Counted here are about 81,000 clones, over 70% occurring once; the ten biggest clones make up about 4.2%. The sequenced material came from peripheral blood. The receptors derive from a woman aged 45-65 years with acute or convalescent COVID-19.

This chain uses TRBV2 with TRBJ2-2, with TRBD1 matching 9 bases. Trimming at V came to 7 bases and at J to 7 bases, leaving 7 bases not matched to a gene. The CDR3 runs 14 residues. Germline V gene data show CDR1 as SNHLY and CDR2 as FYNNEI. In DNA form, the CDR3 reads TGTGCCAGCACCCTCGACAGGGGGGGCGGGGAGCTGTTTTTT. It codes for CASTLDRGGGELFF.

This clone was counted a few times. The chain links TRBV12-3 or TRBV12-4 to TRBJ1-2; tentatively, D is TRBD1 (6 bases). This CDR3 is 13 amino acids long. Trimming pared 5 bases from V and 7 bases from J, leaving 14 bases between. As DNA, the CDR3 is TGTGCCAGCAGTCCCCCTCTGGGGGCTGGCTACACCTTC. It translates to CASSPPLGAGYTF.

CDR3 bases: TGTGCCGGGAAAGTGGGGAGCTATGGCTACACCTTC. Amino acid sequence: CAGKVGSYGYTF. This rearrangement joins TRBV6-5 to TRBJ1-2; D is ambiguous. This CDR3 has 12 amino acids. Trimming took 11 bases from V and 4 from J, leaving 14 bases between them. Per germline, CDR1 MNHEY and CDR2 SVGAGI.

The rearrangement joins TRBV19 to TRBJ1-2; 7 bases are shared with TRBD1. The CDR3 consists of 14 residues. V lost 8 bases to trimming and J lost 7 bases; unmatched junction nucleotides: 13. Germline V CDR1 and CDR2: LNHDA, SQIVND (reference sequence). CDR3 residues: CASDDRDLTGGYTF. CDR3 in DNA: TGTGCCAGTGACGACAGGGACTTAACAGGTGGCTACACCTTC.

J is TRBJ1-1 and V is TRBV2, with D maybe TRBD1 (5 bases). Germline CDR1 is SNHLY and CDR2 is FYNNEI. V shed 2 bases and J shed 0 bases, with 19 bases lying between them. The CDR3 consists of 18 residues. The CDR3 DNA reads as TGTGCCAGCAGTGAATGGGGCAGCAGACCCGTACTGAACACTGAAGCTTTCTTT. Encoded protein: CASSEWGSRPVLNTEAFF.

Here the CDR3 reads CASSPFGHSSYNEQFF. CDR3 nucleotide sequence: TGTGCCAGCAGCCCTTTCGGACATAGCTCCTACAATGAGCAGTTCTTC. V usage is TRBV9 and J usage is TRBJ2-1; D may be TRBD1 (5 bases). Trimming cost V 4 bases and J 0 bases, with 14 bases left between them. This CDR3 spans 16 amino acids. Germline loops: CDR1 SGDLS, CDR2 YYNGEE.

This chain joins TRBV19 and TRBJ1-2, with 7 bases aligning to TRBD1. This CDR3 comprises 15 residues. V trimming: 7 bases; J trimming: 3 bases; junction bases outside the gene matches: 11. Per germline, CDR1 LNHDA and CDR2 SQIVND (reference sequence). The CDR3: CASKQRGRGDYGYTF. The CDR3 bases are TGTGCCAGTAAACAAAGGGGGCGCGGTGACTATGGCTACACCTTC.

V and J are TRBV3-1 (or the pseudogene TRBV3-2) and TRBJ1-1; weak D call: TRBD1 (5 bases). Germline V gene data show CDR1 as LGHDT and CDR2 as YNNKEL (reference sequence). Trimming left V 6 bases short and J 2 bases short, with 10 bases between. CDR3 size: 13 residues. The CDR3 sequence is CASSPGTNTEAFF. The CDR3 DNA is TGTGCCAGCAGTCCAGGGACTAACACTGAAGCTTTCTTT.